Presented here are 13 T cell receptor beta chains from one specimen sequenced in a study of blood T cells in healthy people across ages. Through a sample-barcoded 5' primer and a J-beta primer mix, a second PCR was run for 7 to 11 cycles. TCRdb reprocessed the 5' RACE reads with MiXCR, giving one entry per CDR3 protein. The sample carries approximately 1,100,000 distinct CDR3 sequences, 45% recorded once. The sample taken for sequencing was blood. Receptors originate from a woman aged 60-75 years in good health.

This sequence joins TRBV7-2 and TRBJ1-4, with D hard to call. V lost 4 bases and J 0 bases, leaving 9 bases between the germline ends. CDR1 is SGHTA, CDR2 FQGNSA, per germline. The CDR3 runs 15 residues. The CDR3 loop reads CASSSPRTTNEKLFF. The CDR3 bases are TGTGCCAGCAGCTCCCCACGGACAACTAATGAAAAACTGTTTTTT. The entire variable domain, with the rest obtained from reference TRBV7-2 and TRBJ1-4, is as follows: GAGVSQSPSNKVTEKGKDVELRCDPISGHTALYWYRQSLGQGLEFLIYFQGNSAPDKSGLPSDRFSAERTGGSVSTLTIQRTQQEDSAVYLCASSSPRTTNEKLFFGSGTQLSVL.

The CDR3 loop is CASSQLPGQGAYEQYF. The CDR3 coding sequence is TGCGCCAGCAGCCAACTCCCTGGACAGGGGGCCTACGAGCAGTACTTC. The rearrangement uses TRBV4-1 and TRBJ2-7, with TRBD1 identical over 10 bases. Trimming at V came to 2 bases and at J to 2 bases, leaving 6 bases not matched to a gene. Germline CDR1 MGHRA, CDR2 YSYEKL. The CDR3 covers 16 residues.

This clonotype occurred a few times. This chain joins TRBV27 and TRBJ1-5; unclear D gene. The CDR3 runs 16 residues. Deletions cut 5 bases from V and 4 bases from J, with 18 bases between. CDR1 MNHEY and CDR2 SMNVEV come from the germline V gene (reference sequence). This CDR3 reads CASSPTGSYTNQPQHF. In DNA form, the CDR3 reads TGTGCCAGCAGTCCCACCGGGTCCTATACTAATCAGCCCCAGCATTTT.

This clonotype has more than one count but fewer than ten. The chain recombines TRBV12-3 or TRBV12-4 with TRBJ2-1; a possible D gene is TRBD1 (6 bases). This CDR3 spans 14 amino acids. Trimming stripped 1 base from V and 8 bases from J, with 12 bases between. CDR3 in DNA: TGTGCCAGCAGTTTAGTGTCAGGGGTGGATGAGCAGTTCTTC. Its translation: CASSLVSGVDEQFF.

This clonotype turned up a few times. The gene calls are TRBV29-1 and TRBJ2-1; D is uncertain. Germline V gene lookup returns CDR1 SQVTM and CDR2 ANQGSEA. The length of the CDR3 is 14 residues. The V gene lost 5 bases and the J gene lost 0 bases, with 11 bases spanning the gap. The CDR3 protein is CSVKGFGSYNEQFF. The CDR3 coding sequence is TGCAGCGTTAAAGGCTTTGGCTCCTACAATGAGCAGTTCTTC.

This clonotype turned up a few times. The chain has TRBV20-1 and TRBJ2-7, with TRBD1 matching over 11 bases. The CDR3 is 16 residues long. V shed 0 bases and J 2 bases; nucleotides not matched to a gene: 6. The germline V gene encodes CDR1 DFQATT and CDR2 SNEGSKA (reference sequence). CDR3: CSARDVLDRGPYEQYF. The DNA of the CDR3 is TGCAGTGCTAGAGATGTTTTGGACAGGGGGCCCTACGAGCAGTACTTC.

This clonotype has only a few counts. V gene TRBV29-1 combines with J gene TRBJ2-7; D perhaps matches TRBD1 (6 bases). The CDR3 is 13 residues long. CDR1 SQVTM and CDR2 ANQGSEA come from the germline V gene. V dropped 4 bases and J dropped 3 bases, with 13 bases sitting between them. DNA for the CDR3: TGCAGCGTTGTGACAGGAAAATACTACGAGCAGTACTTC. Its protein product is CSVVTGKYYEQYF.

J is TRBJ2-7 and V is TRBV12-3 or TRBV12-4; weak D call: TRBD1 (7 bases). The V end lost 6 bases, the J end lost 3 bases, and 15 bases lay between the germline ends. The CDR3 extends over 14 amino acids. CDR3 amino acids: CASSPQGRYYEQYF. The CDR3 nucleotides are TGTGCCAGCAGCCCACAGGGGAGGTACTACGAGCAGTACTTC.

This clonotype has only one observation. A junction boundary mismatches the germline segment, possibly from a read error. The chain employs TRBV29-1 and TRBJ2-1, with TRBD2 matching 13 bases. Germline V gene data show CDR1 as SQVTM and CDR2 as ANQGSEA. The CDR3 length is 15 residues. As DNA, the CDR3 is TGCAGCGTTGACGGACTAGCGGGAGACTACAATGTGCAGTTCTTC. Translated: CSVDGLAGDYNVQFF.

The chain uses TRBV4-1 and TRBJ2-5, with TRBD1 matching over 10 bases. There are 19 residues in the CDR3. V gave up 2 bases and J gave up 9 bases; unmatched junction bases: 21. The germline V gene has CDR1 MGHRA and CDR2 YSYEKL. CDR3: CASSQLIPAGTGASAAQYF. The CDR3 DNA reads as TGCGCCAGCAGCCAATTGATTCCCGCTGGGACAGGGGCTTCAGCGGCCCAGTACTTC.

The rearrangement links TRBV2 to TRBJ2-6, with D possibly being TRBD1 (6 bases). Trimming took off 8 bases at V and 1 base at J, with 12 bases between the two ends. The germline CDR1 and CDR2 sequences are SNHLY and FYNNEI. The length of the CDR3 is 15 residues. DNA of the CDR3: TGTGCCAGCGTCGGGACAACGTCTGGGGCCAACGTCCTGACTTTC. The encoded protein is CASVGTTSGANVLTF.

As to this clonotype: Its ends do not fully match the called genes, so a read error is possible. The gene calls are TRBV6-5 and TRBJ2-7; 8 positions match TRBD1. The CDR3 runs to 16 residues. In germline, CDR1 is MNHEY, CDR2 SVGAGI. CDR3 region: CASSYSTGTGAYELYF. The CDR3 DNA reads TGTGCCAGCAGTTACTCGACAGGGACAGGAGCCTACGAGCTGTACTTC.

There are a few counts of this clonotype. The rearrangement links TRBV20-1 to TRBJ2-7; tentatively, D is TRBD1 or TRBD2 (5 bases each). V lost 1 base and J lost 3, with 13 bases in between. The V gene's germline CDR1 is DFQATT and CDR2 SNEGSKA (reference sequence). The CDR3 has 14 amino acids. The CDR3: CSARAGTVVYEQYF. The CDR3 DNA reads as TGCAGTGCTAGAGCTGGGACGGTGGTCTACGAGCAGTACTTC.